These 27 T cell receptor beta chains came from one sample sequenced in a study of identical twins. TCRdb reanalysed the 5' RACE reads using MiXCR and keeps one entry per CDR3 protein. This table holds 200,000 to 250,000 distinct CDR3 sequences, around 8% found once. The sample was also reused in another study, on yellow fever vaccine responses in identical twins.

Sequences were obtained from memory (CD45RO+) T cells sorted from blood. These receptor sequences come from a woman younger than 35 in good health.

This clonotype has only a few counts. The chain carries TRBV19 and TRBJ2-1; the D gene is possibly TRBD2 (5 bases). The CDR3 is 18 amino acids. Germline V CDR1 and CDR2: LNHDA, SQIVND (reference sequence). V was clipped by 4 bases and J by 4 bases, with 23 bases between them. This CDR3 reads CASSTSPPGPGSYNEQFF. The CDR3 DNA reads as TGTGCCAGTAGTACATCACCTCCGGGCCCGGGATCGTACAATGAGCAGTTCTTC.

This clonotype was recorded many times. This chain uses TRBV9 with TRBJ1-1; D may be TRBD1 (6 bases). Trimming cost V 3 bases and J 1 base, with 7 bases left between them. CDR3 length equals 13 residues. Germline V gene sequence: CDR1 SGDLS, CDR2 YYNGEE. CDR3 bases: TGTGCCAGCAGCGCGACAGGGAACACTGAAGCTTTCTTT. Its translation: CASSATGNTEAFF.

This clonotype occurred a few times. The V call is TRBV7-8, the J call TRBJ2-7; the D gene is possibly TRBD1 (5 bases). Germline V lookup: CDR1 SGHVS, CDR2 FQNEAQ. The CDR3 extends over 14 amino acids. Between the trimmed V and J ends, which lost 1 base and 3 bases, there was a span of 10 bases. As DNA, the CDR3 is TGTGCCAGCAGCTTAGATCAGGGCTACTACGAGCAGTACTTC. Translation gives CASSLDQGYYEQYF.

The V and J genes are TRBV30 and TRBJ2-3, with D unresolved. V gave up 3 bases and J gave up 7 bases, with 14 bases separating them. Germline CDR1 GTSNPN, CDR2 SVGIG (reference sequence). This CDR3 has 13 amino acids. CDR3: CAWRVPLGNTQYF. The CDR3 DNA follows: TGTGCCTGGAGGGTCCCCCTCGGAAATACGCAGTATTTT.

This chain uses TRBV24-1 with TRBJ2-1, with 7 bases that match TRBD1. This CDR3 spans 15 amino acids. CDR1 KGHDR and CDR2 SFDVKD come from the germline V gene. The V and J ends lost 1 base and 4 bases, in that order; junction bases with no gene match: 3. CDR3 sequence: CATSDLRGQYNEQFF. The CDR3 DNA follows: TGTGCCACCAGTGATTTAAGGGGGCAGTACAATGAGCAGTTCTTC.

This clonotype was seen repeatedly, ten times or more. This chain uses TRBV7-9 with TRBJ2-7, with D perhaps given as TRBD1 or TRBD2 (6 bases each). V was shortened by 7 bases and J by 5 bases, with 15 bases between the two germline ends. Germline V gives CDR1 SEHNR, CDR2 FQNEAQ (reference sequence). The CDR3 has 13 amino acids. The DNA for the CDR3 is TGTGCCAGCACCAACCCGGGGGCCAACGAGCAGTACTTC. Its translation: CASTNPGANEQYF.

This clonotype was seen more than once but under ten times. This chain connects TRBV28 to TRBJ1-1; TRBD1 matches 7 bases. The germline V gene encodes CDR1 MDHEN and CDR2 SYDVKM. J was trimmed by 0 bases and V by 6 bases; bases with no gene match: 4. CDR3 length equals 14 residues. The CDR3 spells CASSTGALNTEAFF. The CDR3, as DNA: TGTGCCAGCAGCACAGGGGCGCTGAACACTGAAGCTTTCTTT.

Many counts were recorded for this clonotype. The V call is TRBV29-1, the J call TRBJ2-2; tentatively, D is TRBD1 (6 bases). Germline V gives CDR1 SQVTM, CDR2 ANQGSEA. This CDR3 is built from 15 residues. V was cut by 6 bases and J by 0 bases, with 14 bases left in between. The CDR3 reads CSVEVGAANTGELFF. The CDR3 nucleotides read TGCAGCGTAGAGGTGGGGGCCGCGAACACCGGGGAGCTGTTTTTT.

At least ten counts were recorded for this clonotype. This chain's CDR3 is CASSLDWGTGELFF. In DNA, the CDR3 is TGCGCCAGCAGCTTGGACTGGGGAACCGGGGAGCTGTTTTTT. The chain carries TRBV5-1 and TRBJ2-2; the D is unclear. The CDR3 is 14 residues long. Germline lookup yields CDR1 SGHRS and CDR2 YFSETQ. Trimming took 0 bases from V and 5 from J, leaving 8 bases between them.

This rearrangement joins TRBV4-2 to TRBJ2-5; D tentatively reads TRBD1 or TRBD2 (5 bases each). The CDR3 runs 15 residues. V gave up 4 bases and J gave up 2 bases, with 14 bases separating them. From germline, CDR1 is LGHNA and CDR2 YNFKEQ. CDR3 nucleotides: TGTGCCAGCAGCCGAATTCCGGGACCACAAGAGACCCAGTACTTC. Protein: CASSRIPGPQETQYF.

This clonotype was seen a handful of times. The V call is TRBV5-1, the J call TRBJ2-5; D gene unclear. CDR3 length equals 16 residues. V lost 0 bases to trimming and J lost 1 base, with 13 bases between them. CDR1 is SGHRS, CDR2 YFSETQ, per germline. CDR3 bases: TGCGCCAGCAGCTTGGATCAAGGTGGCGGCCAAGAGACCCAGTACTTC. Its protein is CASSLDQGGGQETQYF.

Only a few counts were recorded for this clonotype. The chain uses TRBV5-4 and TRBJ2-1, with TRBD1 identical over 7 bases. The germline CDR1 and CDR2 sequences are SGHNT and YYREEE (reference sequence). The V gene end was trimmed by 4 bases and the J gene end by 10 bases; junction bases not matched to a gene: 2. This CDR3 comprises 11 residues. The CDR3 is CASSDRVEQFF. In nucleotides, the CDR3 is TGTGCCAGCAGCGACAGGGTGGAGCAGTTCTTC.

The chain uses TRBV7-2 and TRBJ1-6, with 7 bases matching TRBD1. Germline V gene data show CDR1 as SGHTA and CDR2 as FQGNSA. This CDR3 has 13 residues. J was trimmed by 10 bases and V by 0 bases; bases with no gene match: 0. The CDR3 DNA follows: TGTGCCAGCAGCTTAGCAGGGGGCTCACCCCTCCACTTT. Translating gives CASSLAGGSPLHF.

This clonotype was detected only a few times. The rearrangement joins TRBV7-8 to TRBJ2-1; D is perhaps TRBD1 (5 bases). Germline V gene lookup returns CDR1 SGHVS and CDR2 FQNEAQ. This CDR3 has 16 amino acids. V lost 2 bases, J lost 5 bases, and 16 bases lay in between. This chain's CDR3 is CASSLPSRGWNNEQFF. CDR3 DNA: TGTGCCAGCAGCTTACCCTCTAGGGGATGGAACAATGAGCAGTTCTTC.

In its sample, this clonotype was seen a few times. A much more abundant neighbour one base away suggests this may be a read error. The chain joins TRBV20-1 to TRBJ2-7; D is unresolved. Germline V gene data show CDR1 as DFQATT and CDR2 as SNEGSKA (reference sequence). This CDR3 spans 11 amino acids. V lost 4 bases to trimming and J lost 4 bases, with 8 bases between them. The CDR3 loop reads CSANISYEQYF. The CDR3 nucleotides are TGCAGTGCTAATATTTCTTACGAGCAGTACTTC.

This clonotype was found many times. The chain recombines TRBV25-1 with TRBJ1-5; the match to TRBD1 covers 8 bases. This CDR3 region has 14 residues. CDR1 and CDR2 (germline): MGHDK, SYGVNS. Trimming cost V 5 bases and J 4 bases; bases outside gene matches: 4. This chain's CDR3 is CASSRTGPNQPQHF. The CDR3 nucleotides are TGTGCCAGCAGTCGGACAGGGCCGAATCAGCCCCAGCATTTT.

The chain uses TRBV6-1 and TRBJ1-1, with 9 bases matching TRBD1. Germline-derived CDR1 and CDR2 are MNHNS and SASEGT. The CDR3 runs 17 residues. Trimming took 8 bases from V and 1 from J; bases not matched to a gene: 14. In DNA form, the CDR3 reads TGTGCCAGCGGGAAGGGACAGGGCAATACTGGGAACACTGAAGCTTTCTTT. Residues: CASGKGQGNTGNTEAFF.

This clonotype was found a few times. J is TRBJ2-3 and V is TRBV7-2; TRBD2 aligns across 10 bases. Trimming cost V 1 base and J 6 bases; bases outside gene matches: 7. The CDR3 is made up of 16 amino acids. Looked up from germline, CDR1 is SGHTA and CDR2 is FQGNSA. As DNA, the CDR3 is TGTGCCAGCAGCTTAGAAAGCGGGAGGGCCTTCGATACGCAGTATTTT. This sequence encodes CASSLESGRAFDTQYF.

This clonotype was seen ten or more times. This chain connects TRBV11-2 to TRBJ1-4; 7 bases map to TRBD1. The V and J ends lost 1 base and 0 bases, in that order; junction bases with no gene match: 17. The CDR3 loop spans 21 amino acids. The germline gives CDR1 SGHAT, CDR2 FQNNGV. The DNA for the CDR3 is TGTGCCAGCAGCTTAGGGGGGACAGTTTTCGTCCGTTCCCCAACTAATGAAAAACTGTTTTTT. It codes for CASSLGGTVFVRSPTNEKLFF.

The chain has TRBV19 and TRBJ2-1; 11 positions match TRBD2. V was pared by 6 bases and J by 2 bases, with 9 bases of the junction left unmatched. This CDR3 has 17 residues. CDR1 is LNHDA and CDR2 is SQIVND in the germline V gene (reference sequence). CDR3: CASSTRSGGAAYNEQFF. The DNA of the CDR3 is TGTGCCAGTAGCACTCGTAGCGGGGGGGCCGCCTACAATGAGCAGTTCTTC.

V usage is TRBV15 and J usage is TRBJ1-5; 7 nucleotides align to TRBD1. Germline CDR1 is LNHNV and CDR2 is YYDKDF (reference sequence). Losses at the gene ends were 1 base for V and 7 bases for J; bases not matched to a gene: 7. The CDR3 loop spans 15 amino acids. The DNA for the CDR3 is TGTGCCACCAGCAGAGGGGACAGAGGGGACCAGCCCCAGCATTTT. Its protein product is CATSRGDRGDQPQHF. Drawing the rest from reference TRBV15 and TRBJ1-5, the complete variable domain is DAMVIQNPRYQVTQFGKPVTLSCSQTLNHNVMYWYQQKSSQAPKLLFHYYDKDFNNEADTPDNFQSRRPNTSFCFLDIRSPGLGDTAMYLCATSRGDRGDQPQHFGDGTRLSIL.

This clonotype was detected many times. The chain recombines TRBV28 with TRBJ2-3; no clear D gene. Germline V gene lookup returns CDR1 MDHEN and CDR2 SYDVKM. This CDR3 contains 14 residues. V shed 1 base and J shed 0 bases, with 5 bases lying between them. CDR3 nucleotide sequence: TGTGCCAGCAGTTTATCTGGGAGCACAGATACGCAGTATTTT. Its protein is CASSLSGSTDTQYF.

This clonotype turned up a few times. The chain couples TRBV28 to TRBJ2-4, with D tentatively TRBD1 (5 bases). V dropped 7 bases and J dropped 4 bases, with 17 bases sitting between them. The CDR3 is 15 amino acids. Per germline, CDR1 MDHEN and CDR2 SYDVKM. In DNA, the CDR3 is TGTGCCAGCACCGACAGCCTTTACCCGAAAAACATTCAGTACTTC. It yields the protein CASTDSLYPKNIQYF.

This clonotype occurred many times. The chain has TRBV29-1 and TRBJ1-4; weak D call: TRBD1 (5 bases). In germline, CDR1 is SQVTM, CDR2 ANQGSEA. Trimming removed 4 bases from V and 7 bases from J, with 10 bases in between. The CDR3 sequence is 12 residues long. This CDR3 is CSVGGEGEKLFF. CDR3 DNA: TGCAGCGTTGGAGGGGAAGGTGAAAAACTGTTTTTT.

CDR3 nucleotides: TGTGCCAGCAGCTATCTGACTAGCGGGAGCTCCGGGGAGCAGTTCTTC. Residues: CASSYLTSGSSGEQFF. The J gene is TRBJ2-1, the V gene TRBV7-9; TRBD2 agrees at 12 bases. The V gene's germline CDR1 is SEHNR and CDR2 FQNEAQ (reference sequence). The CDR3 contains 16 residues. J gave up 10 bases and V 4 bases, and 11 bases lay outside the gene matches.

Only a few counts were recorded for this clonotype. The chain employs TRBV7-8 and TRBJ2-7, with unresolved D. V lost 5 bases to trimming and J lost 3 bases, with 8 bases between them. The CDR3 is 12 residues long. CDR1 and CDR2 from the germline V gene are SGHVS and FQNEAQ. This CDR3 reads CASSPTDYEQYF. The CDR3 DNA reads as TGTGCCAGCAGCCCAACCGACTACGAGCAGTACTTC.

In its sample, this clonotype was seen many times. The chain has TRBV6-5 and TRBJ1-2; TRBD1 aligns across 10 bases. This CDR3 is 16 amino acids long. The V gene's germline CDR1 is MNHEY and CDR2 SVGAGI. V lost 2 bases and J lost 5; bases outside the gene matches: 8. In nucleotides, the CDR3 is TGTGCCAGCAGTTACCTCCGGACAGGGGGAAGTTATGGCTACACCTTC. As protein: CASSYLRTGGSYGYTF.